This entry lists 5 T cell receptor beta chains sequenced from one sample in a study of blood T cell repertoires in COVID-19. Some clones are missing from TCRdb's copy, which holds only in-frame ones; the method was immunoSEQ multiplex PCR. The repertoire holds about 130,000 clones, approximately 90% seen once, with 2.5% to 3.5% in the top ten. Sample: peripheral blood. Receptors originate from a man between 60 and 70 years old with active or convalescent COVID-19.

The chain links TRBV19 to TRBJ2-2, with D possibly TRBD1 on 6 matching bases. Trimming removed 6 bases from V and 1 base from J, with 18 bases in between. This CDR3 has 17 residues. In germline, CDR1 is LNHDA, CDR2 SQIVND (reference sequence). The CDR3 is CASSQPVTGLNTGELFF. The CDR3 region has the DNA TGTGCCAGTAGCCAACCGGTGACAGGCTTGAACACCGGGGAGCTGTTTTTT.

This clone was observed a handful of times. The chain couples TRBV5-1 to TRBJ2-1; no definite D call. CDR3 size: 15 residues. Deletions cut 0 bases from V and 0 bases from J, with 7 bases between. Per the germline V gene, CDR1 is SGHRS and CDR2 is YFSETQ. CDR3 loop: CASSLGQNSYNEQFF. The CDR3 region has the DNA TGCGCCAGCAGCTTGGGCCAGAACTCCTACAATGAGCAGTTCTTC.

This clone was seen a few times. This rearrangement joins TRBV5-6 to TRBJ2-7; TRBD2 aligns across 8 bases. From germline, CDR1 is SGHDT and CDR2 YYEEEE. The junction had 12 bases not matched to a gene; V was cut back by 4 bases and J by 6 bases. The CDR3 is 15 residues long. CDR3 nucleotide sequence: TGTGCCAGCAGCCCCCAGGACGGGAGGGGAGGCGAGCAGTACTTC. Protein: CASSPQDGRGGEQYF.

CDR3 coding DNA: TGTGCCAGCGGAAATACCGGGACTAGCAGGTACAATGAGCAGTTCTTC. This encodes CASGNTGTSRYNEQFF. The chain recombines TRBV7-2 with TRBJ2-1; 9 bases map to TRBD2. The length of the CDR3 is 16 residues. The V segment lost 8 bases and the J segment 4 bases; nucleotides outside the gene matches: 12. In germline, CDR1 is SGHTA, CDR2 FQGNSA.

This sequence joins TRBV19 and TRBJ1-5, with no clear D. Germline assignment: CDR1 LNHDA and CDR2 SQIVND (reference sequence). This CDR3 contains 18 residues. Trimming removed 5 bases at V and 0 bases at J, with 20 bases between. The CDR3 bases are TGTGCCAGTAGTCACCCGGGAGCGGGCTTGAGTAGCAATCAGCCCCAGCATTTT. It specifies CASSHPGAGLSSNQPQHF.